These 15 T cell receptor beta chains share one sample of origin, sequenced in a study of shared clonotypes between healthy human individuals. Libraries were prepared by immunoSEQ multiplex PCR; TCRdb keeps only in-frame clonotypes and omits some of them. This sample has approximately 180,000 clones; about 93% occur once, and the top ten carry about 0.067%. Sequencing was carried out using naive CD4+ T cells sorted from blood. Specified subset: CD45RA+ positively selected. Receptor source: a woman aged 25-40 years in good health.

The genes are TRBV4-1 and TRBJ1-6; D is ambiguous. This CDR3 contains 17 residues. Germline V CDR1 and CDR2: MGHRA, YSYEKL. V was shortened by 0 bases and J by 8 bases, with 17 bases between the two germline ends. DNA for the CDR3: TGCGCCAGCAGCCAAGAAGGATTTGGGGTCGTGGATTCACCCCTCCACTTT. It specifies CASSQEGFGVVDSPLHF.

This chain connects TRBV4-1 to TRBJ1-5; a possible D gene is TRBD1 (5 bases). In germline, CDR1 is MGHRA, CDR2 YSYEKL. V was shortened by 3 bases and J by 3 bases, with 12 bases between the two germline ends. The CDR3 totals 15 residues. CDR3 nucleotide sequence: TGCGCCAGCAGCCAGACAGTCCATTTCAATCAGCCCCAGCATTTT. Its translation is CASSQTVHFNQPQHF.

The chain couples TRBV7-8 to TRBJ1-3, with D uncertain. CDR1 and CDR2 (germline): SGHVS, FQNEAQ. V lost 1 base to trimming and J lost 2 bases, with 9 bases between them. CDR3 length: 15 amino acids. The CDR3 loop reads CASSLETPPGNTIYF. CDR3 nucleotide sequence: TGTGCCAGCAGCTTAGAAACACCGCCTGGAAACACCATATATTTT. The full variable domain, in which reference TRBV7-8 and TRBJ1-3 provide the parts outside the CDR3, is GAGVSQSPRYKVAKRGQDVALRCDPISGHVSLFWYQQALGQGPEFLTYFQNEAQLDKSGLPSDRFFAERPEGSVSTLKIQRTQQEDSAVYLCASSLETPPGNTIYFGEGSWLTVV.

CDR3 coding DNA: TGTGCCAGCAGCCCAGGGACATTCCACGAGCAGTACTTC. Its translation is CASSPGTFHEQYF. The rearrangement joins TRBV7-2 to TRBJ2-7; TRBD1 might be the D (6 bases). The CDR3 runs 13 residues. Looked up from germline, CDR1 is SGHTA and CDR2 is FQGNSA. With 5 bases removed from V and 5 bases from J, the gap between germline ends came to 13 bases.

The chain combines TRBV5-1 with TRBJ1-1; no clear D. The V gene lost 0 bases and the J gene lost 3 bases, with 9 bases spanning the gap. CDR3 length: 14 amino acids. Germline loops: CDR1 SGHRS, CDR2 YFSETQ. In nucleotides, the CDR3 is TGCGCCAGCAGCTTGGTGGCCCTCGACACTGAAGCTTTCTTT. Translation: CASSLVALDTEAFF.

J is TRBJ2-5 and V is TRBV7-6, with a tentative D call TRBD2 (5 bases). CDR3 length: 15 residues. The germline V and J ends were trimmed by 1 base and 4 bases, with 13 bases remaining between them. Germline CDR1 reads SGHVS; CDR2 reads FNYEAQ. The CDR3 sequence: CASSLELGSGETQYF. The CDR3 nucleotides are TGTGCCAGCAGCTTAGAGTTAGGCAGCGGAGAGACCCAGTACTTC. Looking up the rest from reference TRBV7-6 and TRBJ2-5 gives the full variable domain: GAGVSQSPRYKVTKRGQDVALRCDPISGHVSLYWYRQALGQGPEFLTYFNYEAQQDKSGLPNDRFSAERPEGSISTLTIQRTEQRDSAMYRCASSLELGSGETQYFGPGTRLLVL.

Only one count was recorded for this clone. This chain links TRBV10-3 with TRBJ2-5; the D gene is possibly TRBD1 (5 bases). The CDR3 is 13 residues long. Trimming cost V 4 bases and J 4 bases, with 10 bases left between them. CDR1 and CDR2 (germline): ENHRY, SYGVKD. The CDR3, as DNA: TGTGCCATCAGTGTCGGCAGGGCAGAGACCCAGTACTTC. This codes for CAISVGRAETQYF.

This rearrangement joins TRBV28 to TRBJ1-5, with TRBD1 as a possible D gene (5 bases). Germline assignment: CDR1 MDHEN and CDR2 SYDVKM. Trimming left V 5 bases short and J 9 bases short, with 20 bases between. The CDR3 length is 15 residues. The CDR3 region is CASSGRDGFRGPQHF. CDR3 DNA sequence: TGTGCCAGCAGTGGCCGGGACGGCTTCAGAGGGCCCCAGCATTTT.

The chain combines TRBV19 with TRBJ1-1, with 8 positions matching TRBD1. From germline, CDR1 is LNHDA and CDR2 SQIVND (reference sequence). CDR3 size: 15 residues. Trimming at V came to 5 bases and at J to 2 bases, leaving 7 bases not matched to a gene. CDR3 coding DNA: TGTGCCAGTAGTCCCCGGACAGGGTACAACACTGAAGCTTTCTTT. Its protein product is CASSPRTGYNTEAFF.

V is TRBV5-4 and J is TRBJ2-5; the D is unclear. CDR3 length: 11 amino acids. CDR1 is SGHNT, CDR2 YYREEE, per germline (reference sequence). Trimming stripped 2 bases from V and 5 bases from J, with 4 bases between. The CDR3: CASSFGETQYF. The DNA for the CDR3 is TGTGCCAGCAGCTTCGGGGAGACCCAGTACTTC. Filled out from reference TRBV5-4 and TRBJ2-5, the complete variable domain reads ETGVTQSPTHLIKTRGQQVTLRCSSQSGHNTVSWYQQALGQGPQFIFQYYREEENGRGNFPPRFSGLQFPNYSSELNVNALELDDSALYLCASSFGETQYFGPGTRLLVL.

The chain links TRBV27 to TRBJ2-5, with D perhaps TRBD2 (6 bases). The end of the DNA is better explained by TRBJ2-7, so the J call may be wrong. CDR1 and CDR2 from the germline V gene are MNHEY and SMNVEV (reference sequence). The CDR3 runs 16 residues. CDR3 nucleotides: TGTGCCAGCAGTTACTGTAGCGGACCCGCGGGCTACGAGCAGTACTTC. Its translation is CASSYCSGPAGYEQYF.

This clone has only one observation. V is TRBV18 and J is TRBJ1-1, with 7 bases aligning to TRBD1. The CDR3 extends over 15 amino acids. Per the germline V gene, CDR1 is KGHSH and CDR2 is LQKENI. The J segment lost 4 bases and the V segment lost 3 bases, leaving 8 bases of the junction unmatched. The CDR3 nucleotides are TGTGCCAGCTCACCGATGACAGGGTTGGGCACTGAAGCTTTCTTT. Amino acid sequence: CASSPMTGLGTEAFF.

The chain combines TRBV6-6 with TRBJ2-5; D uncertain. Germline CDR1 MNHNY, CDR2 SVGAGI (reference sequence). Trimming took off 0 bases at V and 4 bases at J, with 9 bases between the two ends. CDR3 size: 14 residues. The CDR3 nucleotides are TGTGCCAGCAGTTACTCCGCACAAACAGAGACCCAGTACTTC. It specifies CASSYSAQTETQYF.

The CDR3 DNA reads as TGTGCCAGCAGCCCTCATCAAGGCGAGCAGTACTTC. Translated, it gives CASSPHQGEQYF. The V call is TRBV13, the J call TRBJ2-5; D unclear. The J call may be incorrect, as the DNA end agrees better with TRBJ2-7. Germline V gene data show CDR1 as PRHDT and CDR2 as FYEKMQ (reference sequence). This CDR3 contains 12 residues.

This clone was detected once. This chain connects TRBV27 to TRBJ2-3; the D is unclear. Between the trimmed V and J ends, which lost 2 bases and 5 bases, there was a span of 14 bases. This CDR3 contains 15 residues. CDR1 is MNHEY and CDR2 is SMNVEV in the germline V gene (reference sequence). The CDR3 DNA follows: TGTGCCAGCAGTTTAGTCGTCGGAGTGGTAGATACGCAGTATTTT. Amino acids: CASSLVVGVVDTQYF.